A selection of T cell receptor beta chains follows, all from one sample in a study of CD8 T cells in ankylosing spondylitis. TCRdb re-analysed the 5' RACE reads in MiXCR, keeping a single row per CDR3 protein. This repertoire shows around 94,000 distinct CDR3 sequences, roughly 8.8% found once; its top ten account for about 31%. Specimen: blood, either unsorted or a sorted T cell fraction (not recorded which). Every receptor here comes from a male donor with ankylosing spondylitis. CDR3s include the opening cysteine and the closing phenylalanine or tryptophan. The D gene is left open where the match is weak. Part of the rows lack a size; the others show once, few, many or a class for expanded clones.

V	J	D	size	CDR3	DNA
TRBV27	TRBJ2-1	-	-	CASSLSPGATNNEQFF	TGTGCCAGCAGTTTATCGCCCGGGGCGACGAACAATGAGCAGTTCTTC
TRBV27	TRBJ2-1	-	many	CASSLSGNPYNEQFF	TGTGCCAGCAGTTTATCGGGGAATCCCTACAATGAGCAGTTCTTC
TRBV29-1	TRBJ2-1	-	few	CSPIVDRSNEQFF	TGCAGCCCAATCGTCGACAGGAGTAATGAGCAGTTCTTC
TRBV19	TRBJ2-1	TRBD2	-	CASSIVPPTSGLYNEQFF	TGTGCCAGTAGTATAGTCCCACCGACTAGCGGGCTCTACAATGAGCAGTTCTTC
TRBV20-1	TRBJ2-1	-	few	CSAREVENEQFF	TGCAGTGCTAGGGAAGTAGAGAATGAGCAGTTCTTC
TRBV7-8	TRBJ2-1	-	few	CASSFDSYNEQFF	TGTGCCAGCAGCTTTGATAGCTACAATGAGCAGTTCTTC
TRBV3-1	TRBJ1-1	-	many	CASSQELGRNTEAFF	TGTGCCAGCAGCCAAGAGCTGGGCCGTAACACTGAAGCTTTCTTT
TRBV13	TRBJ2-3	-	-	CASSPGTASTDTQYF	TGTGCCAGCAGCCCGGGGACCGCCAGCACAGATACGCAGTATTTT
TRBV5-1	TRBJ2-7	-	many	CASSSDSYEQYF	TGCGCCAGCAGCTCAGATTCCTACGAGCAGTACTTC
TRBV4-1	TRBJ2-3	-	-	CASSQDMSQEEWLADTQYF	TGCGCCAGCAGCCAAGATATGTCCCAGGAGGAATGGTTGGCAGATACGCAGTATTTT